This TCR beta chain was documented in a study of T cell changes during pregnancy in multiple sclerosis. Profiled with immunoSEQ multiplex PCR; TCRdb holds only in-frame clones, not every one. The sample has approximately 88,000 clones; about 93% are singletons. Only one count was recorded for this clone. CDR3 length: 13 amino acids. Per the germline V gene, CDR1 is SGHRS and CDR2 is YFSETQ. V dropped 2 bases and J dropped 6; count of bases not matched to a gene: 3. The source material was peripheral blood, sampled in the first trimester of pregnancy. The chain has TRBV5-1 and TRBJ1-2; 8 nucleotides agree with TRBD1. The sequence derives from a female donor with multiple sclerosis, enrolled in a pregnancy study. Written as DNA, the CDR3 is TGCGCCAGCAGCTTATTACAGGGGGATGGCTACACCTTC. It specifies CASSLLQGDGYTF.